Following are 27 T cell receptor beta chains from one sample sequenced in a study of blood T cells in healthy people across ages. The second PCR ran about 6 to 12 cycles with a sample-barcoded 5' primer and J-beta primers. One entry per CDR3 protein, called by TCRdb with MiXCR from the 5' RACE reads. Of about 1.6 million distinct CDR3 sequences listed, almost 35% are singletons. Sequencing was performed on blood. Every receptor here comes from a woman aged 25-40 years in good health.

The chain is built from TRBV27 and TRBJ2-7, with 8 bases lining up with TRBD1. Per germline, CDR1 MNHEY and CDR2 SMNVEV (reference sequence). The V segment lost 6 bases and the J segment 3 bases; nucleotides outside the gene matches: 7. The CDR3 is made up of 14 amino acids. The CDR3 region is CASRAPGQDYEQYF. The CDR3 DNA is TGTGCCAGCAGAGCACCGGGACAGGACTACGAGCAGTACTTC.

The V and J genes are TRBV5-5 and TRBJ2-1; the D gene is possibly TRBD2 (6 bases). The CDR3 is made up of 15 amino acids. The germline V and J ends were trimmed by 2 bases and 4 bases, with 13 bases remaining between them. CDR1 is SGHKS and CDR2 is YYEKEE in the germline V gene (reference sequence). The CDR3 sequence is CASSFEIAVYNEQFF. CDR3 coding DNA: TGTGCCAGCAGCTTTGAAATAGCGGTATACAATGAGCAGTTCTTC.

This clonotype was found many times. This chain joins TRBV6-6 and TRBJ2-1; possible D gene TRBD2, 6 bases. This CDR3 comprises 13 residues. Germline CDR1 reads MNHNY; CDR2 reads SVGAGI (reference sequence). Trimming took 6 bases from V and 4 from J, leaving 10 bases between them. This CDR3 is CASSRLGYNEQFF. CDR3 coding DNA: TGTGCCAGCAGCCGACTAGGATACAATGAGCAGTTCTTC.

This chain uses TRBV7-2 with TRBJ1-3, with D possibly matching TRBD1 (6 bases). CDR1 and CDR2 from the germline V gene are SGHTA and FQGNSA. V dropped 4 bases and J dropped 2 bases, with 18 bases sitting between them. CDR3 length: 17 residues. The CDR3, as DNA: TGTGCCAGCAGCTGGAAGACAGGCCTCGCTGCTGGAAACACCATATATTTT. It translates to CASSWKTGLAAGNTIYF.

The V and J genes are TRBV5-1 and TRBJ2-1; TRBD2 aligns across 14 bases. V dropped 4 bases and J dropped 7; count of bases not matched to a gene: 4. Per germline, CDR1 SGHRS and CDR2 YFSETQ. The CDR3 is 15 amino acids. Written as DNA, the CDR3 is TGCGCCAGCAGCGCGGGACTAGCGGGGGAAAATGAGCAGTTCTTC. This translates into CASSAGLAGENEQFF.

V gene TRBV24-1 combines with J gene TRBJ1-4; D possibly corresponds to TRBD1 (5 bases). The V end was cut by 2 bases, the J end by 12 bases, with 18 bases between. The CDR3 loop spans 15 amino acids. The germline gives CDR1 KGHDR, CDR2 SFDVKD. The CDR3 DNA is TGTGCCACCAGTGATTCTTATAGTACCCGAGGGGAACTGTTTTTT. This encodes CATSDSYSTRGELFF.

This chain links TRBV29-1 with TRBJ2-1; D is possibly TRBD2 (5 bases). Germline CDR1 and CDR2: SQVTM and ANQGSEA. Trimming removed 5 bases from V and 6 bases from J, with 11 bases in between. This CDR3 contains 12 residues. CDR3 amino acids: CSVSTRVNEQFF. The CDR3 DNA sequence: TGCAGCGTTTCAACTAGGGTCAATGAGCAGTTCTTC.

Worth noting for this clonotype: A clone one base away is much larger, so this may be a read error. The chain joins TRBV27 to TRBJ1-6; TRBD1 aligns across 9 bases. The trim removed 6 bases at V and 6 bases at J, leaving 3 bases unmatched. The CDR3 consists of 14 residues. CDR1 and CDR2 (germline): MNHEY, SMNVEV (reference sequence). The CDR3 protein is CASRPGQGNSPLHF. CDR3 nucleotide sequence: TGTGCCAGCAGGCCGGGACAGGGTAATTCACCCCTCCACTTT.

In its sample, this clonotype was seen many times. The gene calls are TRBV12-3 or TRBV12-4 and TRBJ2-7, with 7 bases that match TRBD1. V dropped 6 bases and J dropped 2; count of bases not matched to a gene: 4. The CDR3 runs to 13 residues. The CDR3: CASSTDRTYEQYF. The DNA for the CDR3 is TGTGCCAGCAGCACGGACAGGACCTACGAGCAGTACTTC.

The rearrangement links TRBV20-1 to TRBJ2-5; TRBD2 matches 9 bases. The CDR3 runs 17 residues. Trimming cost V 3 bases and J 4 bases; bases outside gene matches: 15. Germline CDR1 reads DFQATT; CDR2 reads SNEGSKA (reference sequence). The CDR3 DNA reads TGCAGTGCTAGTATTTACGGACTAGCGCACCAGCCAGAGACCCAGTACTTC. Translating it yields CSASIYGLAHQPETQYF.

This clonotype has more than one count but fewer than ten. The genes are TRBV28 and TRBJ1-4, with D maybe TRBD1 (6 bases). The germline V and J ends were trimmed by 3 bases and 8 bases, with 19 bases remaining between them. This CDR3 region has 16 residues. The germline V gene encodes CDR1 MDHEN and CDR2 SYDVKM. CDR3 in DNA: TGTGCCAGCAGTTTTGTTTTGGGCAGGGACAACGAAAAACTGTTTTTT. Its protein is CASSFVLGRDNEKLFF. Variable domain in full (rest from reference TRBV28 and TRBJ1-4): DVKVTQSSRYLVKRTGEKVFLECVQDMDHENMFWYRQDPGLGLRLIYFSYDVKMKEKGDIPEGYSVSREKKERFSLILESASTNQTSMYLCASSFVLGRDNEKLFFGSGTQLSVL.

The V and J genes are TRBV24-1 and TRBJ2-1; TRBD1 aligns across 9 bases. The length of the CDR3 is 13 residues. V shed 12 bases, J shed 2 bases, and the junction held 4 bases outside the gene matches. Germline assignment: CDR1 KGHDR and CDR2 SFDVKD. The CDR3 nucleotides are TGTGCCGCCGGGACAGGGACCTACAATGAGCAGTTCTTC. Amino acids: CAAGTGTYNEQFF.

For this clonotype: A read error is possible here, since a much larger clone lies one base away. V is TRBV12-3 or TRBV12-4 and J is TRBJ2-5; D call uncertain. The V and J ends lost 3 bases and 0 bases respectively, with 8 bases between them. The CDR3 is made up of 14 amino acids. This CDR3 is CASSFRWDQETQYF. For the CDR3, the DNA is TGTGCCAGCAGTTTCCGGTGGGACCAAGAGACCCAGTACTTC.

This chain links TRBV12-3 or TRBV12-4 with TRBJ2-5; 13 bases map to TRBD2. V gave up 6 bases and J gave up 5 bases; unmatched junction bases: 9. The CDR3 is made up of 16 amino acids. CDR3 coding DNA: TGTGCCAGCAGACCCACTAGCGGGGGGGGGATGGAGACCCAGTACTTC. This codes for CASRPTSGGGMETQYF.

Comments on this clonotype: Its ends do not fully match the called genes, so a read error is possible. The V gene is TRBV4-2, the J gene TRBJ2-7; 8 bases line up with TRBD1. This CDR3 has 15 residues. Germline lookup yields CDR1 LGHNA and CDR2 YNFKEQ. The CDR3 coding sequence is TGTGCCAGCAGCCAAGAATTGGGACAGGCCTACGAGCAGTGCTTC. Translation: CASSQELGQAYEQCF.

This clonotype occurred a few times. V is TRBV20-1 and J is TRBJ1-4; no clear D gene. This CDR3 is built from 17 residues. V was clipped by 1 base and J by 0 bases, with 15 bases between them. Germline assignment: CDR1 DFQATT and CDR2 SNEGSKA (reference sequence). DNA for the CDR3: TGCAGTGCTAGAGTGGACCAACTACGCCCAACTAATGAAAAACTGTTTTTT. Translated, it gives CSARVDQLRPTNEKLFF.

For the CDR3, the DNA is TGCGCCAGCAGCCTAAGCCCATCGGGACAGGGTGGGAAGTTCTTC. Its protein product is CASSLSPSGQGGKFF. The V call is TRBV5-1, the J call TRBJ2-1; 9 bases align to TRBD1. V lost 4 bases, J lost 14 bases, and 16 bases stayed unmatched. The CDR3 runs 15 residues. Per germline, CDR1 SGHRS and CDR2 YFSETQ.

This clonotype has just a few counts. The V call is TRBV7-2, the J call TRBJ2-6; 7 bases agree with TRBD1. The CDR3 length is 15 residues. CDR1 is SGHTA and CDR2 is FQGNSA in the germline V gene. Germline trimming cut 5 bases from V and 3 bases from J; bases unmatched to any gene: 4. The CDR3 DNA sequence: TGTGCCAGCAGCCGCCAGGGGGTTGGGGCCAACGTCCTGACTTTC. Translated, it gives CASSRQGVGANVLTF.

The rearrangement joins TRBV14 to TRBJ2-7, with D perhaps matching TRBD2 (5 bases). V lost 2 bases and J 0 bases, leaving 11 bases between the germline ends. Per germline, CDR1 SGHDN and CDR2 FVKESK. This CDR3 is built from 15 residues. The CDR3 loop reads CASSQRRRVSYEQYF. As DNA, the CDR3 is TGTGCCAGCAGCCAACGAAGGCGGGTCTCCTACGAGCAGTACTTC. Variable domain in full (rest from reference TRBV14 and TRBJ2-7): EAGVTQFPSHSVIEKGQTVTLRCDPISGHDNLYWYRRVMGKEIKFLLHFVKESKQDESGMPNNRFLAERTGGTYSTLKVQPAELEDSGVYFCASSQRRRVSYEQYFGPGTRLTVT.

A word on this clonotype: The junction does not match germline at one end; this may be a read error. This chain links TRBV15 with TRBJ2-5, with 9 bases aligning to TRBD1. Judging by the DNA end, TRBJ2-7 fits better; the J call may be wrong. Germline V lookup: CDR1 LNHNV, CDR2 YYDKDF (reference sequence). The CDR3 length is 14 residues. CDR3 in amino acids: CATSREGQGYEQYF. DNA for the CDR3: TGCGCCACCAGCAGAGAGGGACAGGGCTACGAGCAGTACTTC.

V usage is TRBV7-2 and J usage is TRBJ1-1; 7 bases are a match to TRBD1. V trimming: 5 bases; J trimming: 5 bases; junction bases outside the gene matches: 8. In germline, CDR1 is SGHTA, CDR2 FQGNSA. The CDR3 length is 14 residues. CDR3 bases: TGTGCCAGCAGCCCCCGGGACAGATATACTGAAGCTTTCTTT. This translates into CASSPRDRYTEAFF.

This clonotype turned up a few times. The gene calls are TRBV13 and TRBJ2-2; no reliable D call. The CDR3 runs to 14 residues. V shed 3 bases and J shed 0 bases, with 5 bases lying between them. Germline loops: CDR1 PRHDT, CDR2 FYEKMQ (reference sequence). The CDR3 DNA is TGTGCCAGCAGCTTCTTGGCGAACACCGGGGAGCTGTTTTTT. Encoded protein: CASSFLANTGELFF. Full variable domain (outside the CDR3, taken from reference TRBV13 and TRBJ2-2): AAGVIQSPRHLIKEKRETATLKCYPIPRHDTVYWYQQGPGQDPQFLISFYEKMQSDKGSIPDRFSAQQFSDYHSELNMSSLELGDSALYFCASSFLANTGELFFGEGSRLTVL.

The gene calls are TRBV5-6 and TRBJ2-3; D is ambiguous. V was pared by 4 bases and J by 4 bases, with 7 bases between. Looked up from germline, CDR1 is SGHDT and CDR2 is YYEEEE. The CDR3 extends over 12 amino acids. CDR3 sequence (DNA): TGTGCCAGCAGCGTCCAGGCAGATACGCAGTATTTT. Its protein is CASSVQADTQYF.

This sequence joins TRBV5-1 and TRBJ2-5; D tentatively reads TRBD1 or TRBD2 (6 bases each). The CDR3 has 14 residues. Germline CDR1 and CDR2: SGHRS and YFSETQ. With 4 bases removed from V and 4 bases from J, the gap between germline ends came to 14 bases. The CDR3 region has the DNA TGCGCCAGCAGCGGGGGGACACACATAGAGACCCAGTACTTC. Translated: CASSGGTHIETQYF.

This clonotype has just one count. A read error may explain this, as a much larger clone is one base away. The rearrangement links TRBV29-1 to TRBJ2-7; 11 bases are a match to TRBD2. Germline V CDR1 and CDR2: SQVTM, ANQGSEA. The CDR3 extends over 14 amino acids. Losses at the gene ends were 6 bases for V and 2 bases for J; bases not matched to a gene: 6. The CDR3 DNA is TGCAGCGTCGGAACTAGCGGGAGCCCCTACGAGCAGTACTTC. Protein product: CSVGTSGSPYEQYF.

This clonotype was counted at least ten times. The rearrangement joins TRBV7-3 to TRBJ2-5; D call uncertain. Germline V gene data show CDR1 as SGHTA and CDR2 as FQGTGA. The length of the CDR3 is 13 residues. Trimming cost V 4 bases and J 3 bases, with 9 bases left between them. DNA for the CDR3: TGTGCCAGCAGCTCCAGACGGGAAGAGACCCAGTACTTC. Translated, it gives CASSSRREETQYF.

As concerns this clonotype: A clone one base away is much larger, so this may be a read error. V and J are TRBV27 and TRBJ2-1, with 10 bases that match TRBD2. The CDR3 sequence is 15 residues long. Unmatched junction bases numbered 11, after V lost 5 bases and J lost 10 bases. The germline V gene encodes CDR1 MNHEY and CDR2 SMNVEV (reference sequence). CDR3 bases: TGTGCCAGCAGTCAGCGGCTAGCGGGGGAGGGGGAGCAGTTCTTC. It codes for CASSQRLAGEGEQFF.